The 22 T cell receptor beta chains presented below share a single source sample, sequenced in a study of response to subunit inactivated influenza vaccine. One entry per CDR3 protein, called by TCRdb with MiXCR from the RT-PCR reads. This table holds about 570,000 distinct CDR3 sequences, 11% found once. The sample was also linked to a second study, of T cells expressing NK-cell markers. This second report adds: A 5'RACE template switching approach incorporating UMIs was used to make TCR beta cDNA.

Sequenced material: PBMCs from blood, taken on the day of vaccination. These receptors came from a man aged 50-60 years who received an inactivated influenza vaccine.

The V call is TRBV23-1, the J call TRBJ2-5, with D perhaps matching TRBD2 (7 bases). TRBV23-1 falls under the ORF class, with uncertain function. The germline V and J ends were trimmed by 10 bases and 5 bases, with 20 bases remaining between them. CDR3 length: 14 amino acids. CDR3 sequence reads: CATLKEGGGETQYF. The CDR3 coding sequence is TGCGCCACCCTCAAGGAGGGGGGAGGGGAGACCCAGTACTTC.

This clonotype has ten or more counts. The chain links TRBV6-2 or TRBV6-3 to TRBJ2-1; 10 nucleotides match TRBD2. Germline CDR1 reads MNHEY; CDR2 reads SVGEGT. CDR3 length equals 16 residues. The V segment lost 7 bases and the J segment 6 bases; nucleotides outside the gene matches: 12. CDR3 sequence: CASTILPGLASNEQFF. As DNA, the CDR3 is TGTGCCAGCACAATACTTCCGGGACTAGCGTCCAATGAGCAGTTCTTC.

This chain uses TRBV19 with TRBJ2-3; D is uncertain. The CDR3 consists of 14 residues. Germline CDR1 is LNHDA and CDR2 is SQIVND (reference sequence). Deletions cut 6 bases from V and 0 bases from J, with 10 bases between. The chain's CDR3 is CASRRSSSTDTQYF. The CDR3 DNA reads as TGTGCCAGTAGAAGGTCCTCTAGCACAGATACGCAGTATTTT. Together with reference TRBV19 and TRBJ2-3, the CDR3 gives the full variable domain: DGGITQSPKYLFRKEGQNVTLSCEQNLNHDAMYWYRQDPGQGLRLIYYSQIVNDFQKGDIAEGYSVSREKKESFPLTVTSAQKNPTAFYLCASRRSSSTDTQYFGPGTRLTVL.

This clonotype came up many times. The chain links TRBV10-1 to TRBJ2-2; D remains unclear. Trimming stripped 4 bases from V and 4 bases from J, with 7 bases between. CDR1 and CDR2 (germline): WNHNN, SYGVQD (reference sequence). This CDR3 has 13 residues. The CDR3 loop is CASSVYRTGELFF. CDR3 in DNA: TGCGCCAGCAGTGTCTACCGCACCGGGGAGCTGTTTTTT.

This clonotype was detected only a few times. The gene calls are TRBV20-1 and TRBJ2-7; D remains ambiguous. The CDR3 extends over 13 amino acids. Germline values: CDR1 DFQATT, CDR2 SNEGSKA (reference sequence). The ends were cut back, 1 base at V and 0 bases at J, with 7 bases in the middle. The CDR3 sequence is CSARGVNSYEQYF. The CDR3 DNA follows: TGCAGTGCTAGAGGCGTAAACTCCTACGAGCAGTACTTC.

This clonotype was seen a few times. The V gene is TRBV7-2, the J gene TRBJ2-7; 7 bases map to TRBD1. This CDR3 has 14 residues. V lost 5 bases, J lost 7 bases, and 11 bases stayed unmatched. The germline V gene encodes CDR1 SGHTA and CDR2 FQGNSA. The CDR3 here is CASSIQGSPGEQYF. The CDR3, as DNA: TGTGCCAGCAGCATACAGGGGTCCCCGGGGGAGCAGTACTTC.

This clonotype was detected many times. J is TRBJ2-7 and V is TRBV28, with 7 bases fitting TRBD1. CDR1 and CDR2 (germline): MDHEN, SYDVKM. J gave up 1 base and V 6 bases, and 3 bases lay outside the gene matches. The CDR3 loop spans 13 amino acids. Here the CDR3 reads CASRRGQSYEQYF. CDR3 bases: TGTGCCAGCAGAAGGGGACAGTCCTACGAGCAGTACTTC.

This clonotype was picked up a small number of times. This sequence joins TRBV3-1 and TRBJ2-1; 8 bases match TRBD2. V dropped 0 bases and J dropped 5; count of bases not matched to a gene: 3. Germline CDR1 and CDR2: LGHDT and YNNKEL (reference sequence). CDR3 length: 15 residues. The CDR3 here is CASSQELRGDNEQFF. The DNA of the CDR3 is TGTGCCAGCAGCCAAGAACTGCGGGGGGACAATGAGCAGTTCTTC.

There are a few counts of this clonotype. This chain uses TRBV5-1 with TRBJ2-7; 9 nucleotides match TRBD2. Losses at the gene ends were 2 bases for V and 3 bases for J; bases not matched to a gene: 3. Germline V gives CDR1 SGHRS, CDR2 YFSETQ. CDR3 length: 14 residues. As DNA, the CDR3 is TGCGCCAGCAGCTTCCAGCGGGGGGACTACGAGCAGTACTTC. Its protein product is CASSFQRGDYEQYF.

The chain couples TRBV4-2 to TRBJ2-1; 10 bases are shared with TRBD2. Trimming at V came to 5 bases and at J to 3 bases, leaving 4 bases not matched to a gene. The CDR3 sequence is 15 residues long. Germline CDR1 reads LGHNA; CDR2 reads YNFKEQ. This CDR3 reads CASSAGTSDYNEQFF. The CDR3 DNA sequence: TGTGCCAGCAGCGCCGGGACTAGCGACTACAATGAGCAGTTCTTC.

This clonotype was recorded many times. The chain has TRBV7-2 and TRBJ2-3; 7 nucleotides match TRBD2. The germline V gene encodes CDR1 SGHTA and CDR2 FQGNSA. The CDR3 covers 14 residues. V lost 5 bases and J lost 2; bases outside the gene matches: 4. The CDR3 sequence is CASSGAGATDTQYF. In DNA form, the CDR3 reads TGTGCCAGCAGCGGTGCGGGAGCCACAGATACGCAGTATTTT.

At least ten counts were recorded for this clonotype. The chain has TRBV12-3 or TRBV12-4 and TRBJ2-2; D perhaps matches TRBD2 (6 bases). The CDR3 runs 15 residues. Trimming removed 7 bases from V and 2 bases from J, with 14 bases in between. CDR3 loop: CASNVWGTNTGELFF. CDR3 bases: TGTGCCAGCAACGTTTGGGGGACTAACACCGGGGAGCTGTTTTTT.

The V call is TRBV12-3 or TRBV12-4, the J call TRBJ2-3; TRBD2 matches at 8 bases. The length of the CDR3 is 15 residues. V was clipped by 4 bases and J by 2 bases; unmatched bases: 5. The CDR3 bases are TGTGCCAGCAGTTCGGGGGGGGGATACACAGATACGCAGTATTTT. Amino acids: CASSSGGGYTDTQYF.

This clonotype showed up just a few times. The chain carries TRBV7-7 and TRBJ2-1; 13 bases line up with TRBD2. Looked up from germline, CDR1 is SSHAT and CDR2 is FNYEAQ (reference sequence). Unmatched junction bases numbered 6, after V lost 5 bases and J lost 8 bases. The CDR3 length is 15 residues. CDR3 protein: CASSPGTSGNYEQFF. As DNA, the CDR3 is TGTGCCAGCAGCCCCGGGACTAGCGGGAACTATGAGCAGTTCTTC.

The chain is built from TRBV5-1 and TRBJ1-1; D uncertain. CDR3 size: 14 residues. V was shortened by 0 bases and J by 4 bases, with 10 bases between the two germline ends. The V gene's germline CDR1 is SGHRS and CDR2 YFSETQ. CDR3 residues: CASSLVVGTTEAFF. The CDR3 region has the DNA TGCGCCAGCAGCTTGGTAGTAGGCACCACTGAAGCTTTCTTT.

The gene calls are TRBV29-1 and TRBJ2-5, with 11 bases identical to TRBD2. Trimming at V came to 0 bases and at J to 2 bases, leaving 5 bases not matched to a gene. CDR1 is SQVTM and CDR2 is ANQGSEA in the germline V gene. This CDR3 region has 16 residues. In DNA form, the CDR3 reads TGCAGCGTTGAAGATACGACTAGCGGGGTACAAGAGACCCAGTACTTC. Its translation: CSVEDTTSGVQETQYF.

The J gene is TRBJ2-1, the V gene TRBV28; 7 bases line up with TRBD2. This CDR3 comprises 14 residues. In germline, CDR1 is MDHEN, CDR2 SYDVKM. The ends lost 8 bases at V and 2 bases at J; junction bases unmatched: 6. Here the CDR3 DNA reads TGTGCCAGCGTGGGGGGAGGGGCCTACAATGAGCAGTTCTTC. Protein: CASVGGGAYNEQFF.

This clonotype was counted a few times. The gene calls are TRBV7-9 and TRBJ2-3; 7 nucleotides match TRBD2. Germline V lookup: CDR1 SEHNR, CDR2 FQNEAQ (reference sequence). There are 15 residues in the CDR3. The ends lost 8 bases at V and 4 bases at J; junction bases unmatched: 12. This CDR3 reads CASQTEGGSPDTQYF. CDR3 bases: TGTGCCAGCCAAACTGAGGGCGGGAGTCCAGATACGCAGTATTTT.

The table lists this clonotype with a few counts. The rearrangement uses TRBV11-2 and TRBJ2-7; D call uncertain. Trimming left V 3 bases short and J 2 bases short, with 17 bases between. The CDR3 runs 16 residues. Germline V gene lookup returns CDR1 SGHAT and CDR2 FQNNGV. CDR3: CASSLSFSSTTYEQYF. Written as DNA, the CDR3 is TGTGCCAGCAGCTTGTCTTTTTCTAGTACAACCTACGAGCAGTACTTC.

A few counts support this clonotype. This sequence joins TRBV6-1 and TRBJ1-2, with a tentative D call TRBD1 (5 bases). In germline, CDR1 is MNHNS, CDR2 SASEGT. This CDR3 comprises 13 residues. V was cut by 6 bases and J by 2 bases, with 10 bases left in between. CDR3 DNA sequence: TGTGCCAGCAGCCGGGGCAGGAACTATGGCTACACCTTC. Encoded protein: CASSRGRNYGYTF.

This clonotype was seen many times. V and J are TRBV5-1 and TRBJ2-2, with 9 positions matching TRBD1. The CDR3 loop spans 15 amino acids. The germline V gene encodes CDR1 SGHRS and CDR2 YFSETQ. V shed 1 base, J shed 5 bases, and the junction held 3 bases outside the gene matches. The CDR3 nucleotides are TGCGCCAGCAGCTTGAGTGGACAGGGGACCGGGGAGCTGTTTTTT. Its translation is CASSLSGQGTGELFF.

This clonotype was counted at least ten times. The chain has TRBV4-2 and TRBJ1-3, with 7 bases matching TRBD1. The V gene end was trimmed by 4 bases and the J gene end by 0 bases; junction bases not matched to a gene: 6. The V gene's germline CDR1 is LGHNA and CDR2 YNFKEQ. The CDR3 is made up of 16 amino acids. The CDR3 spells CASSRTDRDSGNTIYF. Written as DNA, the CDR3 is TGTGCCAGCAGCCGTACAGACAGGGACTCTGGAAACACCATATATTTT.